This paragraph reports one T cell receptor (beta chain). Germline V gene lookup returns CDR1 MNHEY and CDR2 SVGAGI. This CDR3 is 16 amino acids long. The ends lost 2 bases at V and 1 base at J; junction bases unmatched: 5. The entry originates in a study of OX40 agonist ivuxolimab in advanced cancers. Clones were sequenced by immunoSEQ multiplex PCR, and TCRdb holds only the in-frame ones, with some missing. The sample lists about 100,000 clones; under 95% were seen once. The chain uses TRBV6-5 and TRBJ1-2; 9 bases map to TRBD1. The clonotype comes from an adult with an advanced solid tumor such as melanoma, head and neck, liver or kidney cancer. The material sequenced was CD4+ or CD8+ T cells sorted from blood, taken in a trial of the OX40 agonist ivuxolimab. The CDR3 here is CASSYGGTGFNYGYTF. CDR3 nucleotides: TGTGCCAGCAGTTACGGGGGGACAGGGTTTAACTATGGCTACACCTTC.